These T cell receptor beta chains were read from a single sample in a study of cytomegalovirus exposure and HLA in healthy donors. Here immunoSEQ multiplex PCR was the method, and the copy in TCRdb shows in-frame clones only, minus some. The table shows some 150,000 clones, with around a tenth occurring only once. Sequenced: PBMCs. The receptors derive from a male donor in good health and CMV-seronegative. Both conserved end residues are part of each CDR3. Fields, in order: V gene, J gene, clone size, D gene, CDR3 protein, CDR3 DNA. The D gene is left open where the match is weak. Size values are once, few and many counts, or a class for expanded clones, and some rows have none.

>TRBV6-5|TRBJ2-1|.|.
CASSSLNSYNEQFF
TGTGCCAGCAGTTCACTAAATTCCTACAATGAGCAGTTCTTC
>TRBV7-6|TRBJ2-3|.|TRBD2
CASSLVGGRTDTQYF
TGTGCCAGCAGCTTAGTCGGGGGGAGAACAGATACGCAGTATTTT
>TRBV10-3|TRBJ2-1|few|TRBD1
CAISVGFGTGINNEQFF
TGTGCCATCAGTGTGGGGTTCGGGACAGGGATAAACAATGAGCAGTTCTTC
>TRBV7-3|TRBJ2-7|few|TRBD2
CASSLGVAGPAEEQYF
TGTGCCAGCAGCTTAGGGGTAGCGGGCCCCGCGGAGGAGCAGTACTTC
>TRBV5-1|TRBJ1-1|few|.
CASSPLGGGNTEAFF
TGCGCCAGCAGCCCCCTAGGCGGGGGAAACACTGAAGCTTTCTTT
>TRBV6-4|TRBJ1-4|.|TRBD1
CASSATGEANEKLFF
TGTGCCAGCAGTGCTACAGGGGAGGCTAATGAAAAACTGTTTTTT
>TRBV6-6|TRBJ2-2|.|.
CASSPANTGELFF
TGTGCCAGCAGTCCCGCGAACACCGGGGAGCTGTTTTTT
>TRBV5-6|TRBJ2-1|few|TRBD2
CASSLLLAGDNEQFF
TGTGCCAGCAGCTTGCTACTAGCGGGGGACAATGAGCAGTTCTTC
>TRBV27|TRBJ2-1|few|TRBD2
CASSQSGASSYNEQFF
TGTGCCAGCAGTCAAAGCGGGGCCAGCTCCTACAATGAGCAGTTCTTC
>TRBV27|TRBJ2-3|few|TRBD2
CASSSGLAGGPGDTQYF
TGTGCCAGCAGTTCCGGACTAGCGGGAGGGCCTGGAGATACGCAGTATTTT
>TRBV7-2|TRBJ2-1|few|.
CASSSGLGDNEQFF
TGTGCCAGCAGCTCGGGACTGGGAGACAATGAGCAGTTCTTC
>TRBV2|TRBJ2-7|few|TRBD2
CASSERGSGNREQYF
TGTGCCAGCAGTGAACGGGGTAGCGGGAACAGGGAGCAGTACTTC
>TRBV28|TRBJ1-2|.|.
CASLDRAIGYTF
TGTGCCAGCTTAGACAGAGCAATTGGCTACACCTTC
>TRBV2|TRBJ1-5|few|.
CASSVKWAGNQPQHF
TGTGCCAGCAGTGTAAAGTGGGCAGGGAATCAGCCCCAGCATTTT
>TRBV19|TRBJ2-7|.|TRBD1
CASSMGGQGAYEQYF
TGTGCCAGTAGTATGGGGGGACAGGGGGCTTACGAGCAGTACTTC
>TRBV9|TRBJ2-7|.|.
CASSPDYDYEQYF
TGTGCCAGCAGCCCCGACTACGACTACGAGCAGTACTTC
>TRBV5-6|TRBJ1-2|.|.
CASSLVAKYGYTF
TGTGCCAGCAGCTTGGTAGCTAAATATGGCTACACCTTT
>TRBV4-1|TRBJ1-2|few|.
CASSPQQVDFNYGYTF
TGCGCCAGCAGCCCCCAACAGGTCGACTTTAACTATGGCTACACCTTC
>TRBV30|TRBJ2-3|.|TRBD2
CAWSVTSGSTDTQYF
TGTGCCTGGAGTGTAACTAGCGGGAGCACAGATACGCAGTATTTT
>TRBV19|TRBJ1-1|.|.
CASSWTAGEDTEAFF
TGTGCCAGTAGCTGGACAGCCGGAGAGGACACTGAAGCTTTCTTT
>TRBV30|TRBJ1-5|.|TRBD1
CAWSRPDRDGQPQHF
TGTGCCTGGAGTCGACCTGACAGGGACGGTCAGCCCCAGCATTTT
>TRBV6-4|TRBJ2-1|.|.
CASSEEGPTYNEQFF
TGTGCCAGCAGTGAGGAGGGCCCAACCTACAATGAGCAGTTCTTC
>TRBV28|TRBJ2-7|.|TRBD1
CASSSGTGRPYEQYF
TGTGCCAGCAGCTCCGGGACAGGCCGACCCTACGAGCAGTACTTC
>TRBV6-1|TRBJ2-7|few|.
CASSRPRDSSYEQYF
TGTGCCAGCAGTAGACCCCGGGATAGCTCCTACGAGCAGTACTTC
>TRBV7-3|TRBJ2-5|few|TRBD2
CASSLTGLAGEGETQYF
TGTGCCAGCAGCTTAACGGGACTAGCGGGAGAGGGAGAGACCCAGTACTTC
>TRBV19|TRBJ2-7|.|.
CASRGRGSYEQYF
TGTGCCAGTCGGGGACGGGGGTCCTACGAGCAGTACTTC
>TRBV4-2|TRBJ1-3|few|.
CASSREGRASPLDSGNTIYF
TGTGCCAGCAGCCGAGAGGGCAGGGCGTCCCCACTGGACTCTGGAAACACCATATATTTT
>TRBV28|TRBJ1-1|.|.
CASSVGQPNTEAFF
TGTGCCAGCAGTGTAGGACAGCCGAACACTGAAGCTTTCTTT
>TRBV6-5|TRBJ2-1|few|.
CASSYDRNYNEQFF
TGTGCCAGCAGTTACGACAGGAATTACAATGAGCAGTTCTTC
>TRBV5-8|TRBJ1-2|few|.
CASSMTELYYGYTF
TGTGCCAGCAGCATGACAGAGCTATACTATGGCTACACCTTC
>TRBV28|TRBJ1-4|few|TRBD1
CASTIGTVFQKLFF
TGTGCCAGCACAATCGGGACAGTATTTCAAAAACTGTTTTTT
>TRBV19|TRBJ1-1|.|.
CASSIGVRTEAFF
TGTGCCAGTAGTATCGGGGTCCGCACTGAAGCTTTCTTT
>TRBV6-5|TRBJ2-2|.|.
CASGGYGELFF
TGTGCCAGCGGAGGGTACGGGGAGCTGTTTTTT
>TRBV4-2|TRBJ2-1|.|.
CASSQDRGADSSYNEQFF
TGTGCCAGCAGCCAAGATCGTGGGGCAGACAGCTCCTACAATGAGCAGTTCTTC
>TRBV28|TRBJ2-1|few|.
CASRRVFSYNEQFF
TGTGCCAGCAGGCGGGTATTCTCCTACAATGAGCAGTTCTTC
>TRBV27|TRBJ2-7|.|TRBD2
CASSYSGGSYEQYF
TGTGCCAGCAGTTATAGCGGGGGATCCTACGAGCAGTACTTC
>TRBV5-1|TRBJ1-1|.|TRBD1
CASSLGGQGVNTEAFF
TGCGCCAGCAGCTTGGGAGGACAGGGTGTAAACACTGAAGCTTTCTTT
>TRBV9|TRBJ2-1|.|TRBD2
CASSPLLAGFYNEQFF
TGTGCCAGCAGCCCTCTGCTAGCGGGCTTCTACAATGAGCAGTTCTTC